This T cell receptor (beta chain) was captured by sequencing in a study of T-cell memory formation after mild COVID-19. As for the study in general: The TCR clusters were mostly specific to one donor. Overall study findings and caveats: Day 15 to 85 contractors were CD4/CD8 balanced; later expanders leaned CD4+. Clones that contracted clustered mainly in CM and EM if CD4+ and in EMRA if CD8+. The SARS-CoV-2 specificity of second-wave clones reaching peak at day 37 remained unverified.

This CDR3 has 15 amino acids. V lost 3 bases, J lost 1 base, and 10 bases lay in between. TCRdb called the 5' RACE reads again in MiXCR, with one record for every CDR3 protein. This table holds hundreds of thousands of distinct CDR3 sequences, about a fifth found once. This clonotype occurred a few times. Its specificity is not known. Sequencing was done on a sample of PBMCs or a T cell subset sorted from them (not recorded which). The receptor's source is an adult woman who had mild COVID-19 (a few samples of this study predate the infection). Cell type and time point are not known. This sequence joins TRBV12-3 or TRBV12-4 and TRBJ1-5; the D is unclear. CDR3 residues: CASSFSGLSNQPQHF. In DNA form, the CDR3 reads TGTGCCAGCAGTTTTTCGGGGTTGAGCAATCAGCCCCAGCATTTT.